This T cell receptor beta chain comes out of a study of blood T cell repertoires in COVID-19. As for the study in general: The United States, Italy and Spain were the sources of the acute and convalescent COVID-19 samples. Sample material is recorded as cDNA or gDNA derived from T cells, B-cell-depleted T cells, or PBMCs.

The V gene end was trimmed by 4 bases and the J gene end by 0 bases; junction bases not matched to a gene: 8. The CDR3 is 17 residues long. Per germline, CDR1 LGHDT and CDR2 YNNKEL (reference sequence). Per the original methods: Reference gene primer amplification gave estimated nucleated cell counts. Using immunoSEQ multiplex PCR, the repertoire was profiled, and TCRdb retains in-frame clones only, with some absent. That table is the source of V, J and clone size, and D and trimming were worked out from the DNA. The sample has over 300,000 clones, almost 85% seen once; the top ten hold approximately 7.9%.

The J gene is TRBJ1-1, the V gene TRBV3-1 (or the pseudogene TRBV3-2), with 10 bases aligning to TRBD1. The clonotype was recovered from a human donor in a cohort sampled during active COVID-19. Sequenced material: peripheral blood. DNA of the CDR3: TGTGCCAGCAGCCGACAGGGGGCGGGGGGGATGAACACTGAAGCTTTCTTT. It is translated as CASSRQGAGGMNTEAFF.